This passage covers 29 T cell receptor beta chains from one sample sequenced in a study of blood T cells in healthy people across ages. Combining a sample-barcoded 5' primer with a J-beta primer mix, a second PCR ran for about 7 to 11 cycles. TCRdb reprocessed the 5' RACE reads via MiXCR and lists one record per CDR3 protein. Of over 750,000 distinct CDR3 sequences in the sample, approximately 25% were seen once. The same sample was also studied in work on T cells of mothers and their children.

Material for sequencing was blood. Every receptor here comes from a boy aged 5 to 17 in good health.

This clonotype turned up a few times. The chain carries TRBV14 and TRBJ2-1; 9 bases line up with TRBD2. The CDR3 has 18 amino acids. The V segment lost 4 bases and the J segment 0 bases; nucleotides outside the gene matches: 10. Per the germline V gene, CDR1 is SGHDN and CDR2 is FVKESK. The CDR3: CASSPTASGARSYNEQFF. DNA of the CDR3: TGTGCCAGCAGCCCCACGGCTAGCGGGGCCCGCTCCTACAATGAGCAGTTCTTC.

This chain joins TRBV29-1 and TRBJ2-3, with 8 positions matching TRBD2. Germline V CDR1 and CDR2: SQVTM, ANQGSEA. The CDR3 runs to 14 residues. The J segment lost 5 bases and the V segment lost 4 bases, leaving 8 bases of the junction unmatched. CDR3 residues: CSVVLAEGRDTQYF. The CDR3 region has the DNA TGCAGCGTTGTACTAGCGGAAGGTAGAGATACGCAGTATTTT.

The J gene is TRBJ2-1, the V gene TRBV29-1, with D possibly being TRBD1 (6 bases). Per germline, CDR1 SQVTM and CDR2 ANQGSEA. Trimming took 3 bases from V and 5 from J, leaving 11 bases between them. The CDR3 totals 13 residues. The CDR3 loop reads CSVDRGQNNEQFF. The CDR3 nucleotides read TGCAGCGTTGACCGTGGACAGAACAATGAGCAGTTCTTC.

This clonotype was counted a few times. CDR3 nucleotides: TGCAGTGCTAGAGATCGAGAACTAGCGGGAGGGGCAGATACGCAGTATTTT. It specifies CSARDRELAGGADTQYF. This rearrangement joins TRBV20-1 to TRBJ2-3; 13 nucleotides line up with TRBD2. CDR1 and CDR2 (germline): DFQATT, SNEGSKA (reference sequence). This CDR3 contains 17 residues. After removal of 0 bases from V and 4 bases from J, the junction contained 7 bases not matched to a gene.

This clonotype was counted a few times. The chain combines TRBV7-8 with TRBJ2-3; no reliable D call. Germline V gene data show CDR1 as SGHVS and CDR2 as FQNEAQ. Trimming stripped 3 bases from V and 0 bases from J, with 13 bases between. This CDR3 is 16 amino acids long. DNA of the CDR3: TGTGCCAGCAGCTTCGCAGGCGCGAGTAGCACAGATACGCAGTATTTT. This codes for CASSFAGASSTDTQYF.

This clonotype was observed a handful of times. This sequence joins TRBV24-1 and TRBJ2-1, with D maybe TRBD1 (5 bases). The germline V and J ends were trimmed by 8 bases and 4 bases, with 14 bases remaining between them. This CDR3 region has 14 residues. Germline CDR1 reads KGHDR; CDR2 reads SFDVKD. The DNA of the CDR3 is TGTGCCACCATGAGCCGAGACAGATACAATGAGCAGTTCTTC. It specifies CATMSRDRYNEQFF.

The chain is built from TRBV29-1 and TRBJ1-2, with no clear D. V lost 6 bases, J lost 3 bases, and 8 bases lay in between. CDR3 length equals 11 residues. Germline CDR1 and CDR2: SQVTM and ANQGSEA. CDR3 loop: CSVASDYGYTF. CDR3 nucleotide sequence: TGCAGCGTAGCCAGCGACTATGGCTACACCTTC.

This clonotype was recorded only once. This chain uses TRBV28 with TRBJ1-3, with D possibly matching TRBD1 (5 bases). V lost 5 bases and J lost 2, with 13 bases in between. The CDR3 length is 15 residues. Germline assignment: CDR1 MDHEN and CDR2 SYDVKM. The CDR3 DNA reads TGTGCCAGCAGTGCCTGGGACGTTGCTGGAAACACCATATATTTT. Translating it yields CASSAWDVAGNTIYF.

This clonotype was seen a handful of times. The chain uses TRBV16 and TRBJ2-4; the match to TRBD1 covers 7 bases. Germline V gene sequence: CDR1 KGHSY, CDR2 FQNENV. This CDR3 is 14 amino acids long. Trimming removed 1 base from V and 7 bases from J; junction bases left unmatched: 4. CDR3 sequence: CASSQFTGVNIQYF. Written as DNA, the CDR3 is TGTGCCAGCAGCCAATTCACAGGGGTGAACATTCAGTACTTC. Together with reference TRBV16 and TRBJ2-4, the CDR3 gives the full variable domain: GEEVAQTPKHLVRGEGQKAKLYCAPIKGHSYVFWYQQVLKNEFKFLISFQNENVFDETGMPKERFSAKCLPNSPCSLEIQATKLEDSAVYFCASSQFTGVNIQYFGAGTRLSVL.

This clonotype was found a few times. The chain is built from TRBV2 and TRBJ1-4; 7 positions match TRBD1. The CDR3 has 14 amino acids. The V and J ends lost 6 bases and 6 bases, in that order; junction bases with no gene match: 7. Germline loops: CDR1 SNHLY, CDR2 FYNNEI. The CDR3 bases are TGTGCCAGCAGAGACAGGGTCAACGATGAAAAACTGTTTTTT. This gives the protein CASRDRVNDEKLFF.

This clonotype was picked up a small number of times. The gene calls are TRBV6-5 and TRBJ2-1; the D is unclear. The J call is uncertain, as TRBJ2-7 better fits the DNA end. Germline CDR1 is MNHEY and CDR2 is SVGAGI. The CDR3 has 15 amino acids. The CDR3 nucleotides read TGTGCCAGCAGTCCACAGCCCGGATTGGACTACGAGCAGTACTTC. Its protein is CASSPQPGLDYEQYF.

This clonotype appeared many times. The chain couples TRBV11-1 to TRBJ2-1; D uncertain. V lost 3 bases to trimming and J lost 9 bases, with 9 bases between them. The germline V gene has CDR1 SGHAT and CDR2 FQDESV (reference sequence). This CDR3 is built from 12 residues. CDR3 sequence reads: CASSFLSFEQFF. Written as DNA, the CDR3 is TGTGCCAGCAGCTTCCTATCGTTTGAGCAGTTCTTC.

This clonotype was seen a few times. CDR3 DNA sequence: TGTGCCAGCAAGCTAGCGGGAGGGTACGAGCAGTACTTC. It translates to CASKLAGGYEQYF. The rearrangement uses TRBV28 and TRBJ2-5, with TRBD2 matching 12 bases. The end of the DNA fits TRBJ2-7 better, so the J call may be wrong. CDR1 and CDR2 (germline): MDHEN, SYDVKM. The length of the CDR3 is 13 residues.

The CDR3 sequence: CASSLVSSGGSPIDEQFF. CDR3 sequence (DNA): TGCGCCAGCAGCTTGGTGTCTAGCGGGGGGTCGCCGATCGATGAGCAGTTCTTC. The chain recombines TRBV5-1 with TRBJ2-1; 11 bases align to TRBD2. Germline CDR1 and CDR2: SGHRS and YFSETQ. The junction had 13 bases not matched to a gene; V was cut back by 0 bases and J by 8 bases. This CDR3 region has 18 residues.

There are many counts of this clonotype. Germline and junction disagree at one end, which may indicate a read error. This chain connects TRBV7-9 to TRBJ2-1; D remains ambiguous. The CDR3 is 12 amino acids. The germline CDR1 and CDR2 sequences are SEHNR and FQNEAQ (reference sequence). In DNA, the CDR3 is TGTGCCAGCAGTTTAGGAAACAATGAGCAGTTCTTC. Its translation: CASSLGNNEQFF. Full variable domain (missing parts from reference TRBV7-9 and TRBJ2-1): DTGVSQNPRHKITKRGQNVTFRCDPISEHNRLYWYRQTLGQGPEFLTYFQNEAQLEKSRLLSDRFSAERPKGSFSTLEIQRTEQGDSAMYLCASSLGNNEQFFGPGTRLTVL.

V is TRBV5-5 and J is TRBJ2-1; TRBD2 agrees at 14 bases. The CDR3 loop spans 19 amino acids. From germline, CDR1 is SGHKS and CDR2 YYEKEE (reference sequence). V shed 1 base and J 4 bases; nucleotides not matched to a gene: 10. The CDR3 DNA sequence: TGTGCCAGCAGCTTGCACGGTGGACTAGCGGGGGGCCAATACAATGAGCAGTTCTTC. Protein sequence: CASSLHGGLAGGQYNEQFF. Full variable domain (missing parts from reference TRBV5-5 and TRBJ2-1): DAGVTQSPTHLIKTRGQQVTLRCSPISGHKSVSWYQQVLGQGPQFIFQYYEKEERGRGNFPDRFSARQFPNYSSELNVNALLLGDSALYLCASSLHGGLAGGQYNEQFFGPGTRLTVL.

In nucleotides, the CDR3 is TGTGCCAGCAGCGTAGGGGACAGCCACTCCTACGAGCAGTACTTC. Residues: CASSVGDSHSYEQYF. This chain connects TRBV7-9 to TRBJ2-7; 7 nucleotides match TRBD1. Germline V CDR1 and CDR2: SEHNR, FQNEAQ (reference sequence). V lost 5 bases and J lost 0; bases outside the gene matches: 7. The CDR3 spans 15 residues.

This clonotype has only a few counts. CDR3: CATSDPGQGKETQYF. CDR3 coding DNA: TGTGCCACCAGTGACCCGGGACAGGGAAAAGAGACCCAGTACTTC. The chain combines TRBV24-1 with TRBJ2-5; 9 nucleotides agree with TRBD1. CDR1 and CDR2 from the germline V gene are KGHDR and SFDVKD. The CDR3 contains 15 residues. J gave up 3 bases and V 4 bases, and 5 bases lay outside the gene matches.

The chain couples TRBV5-1 to TRBJ2-3; D gene unclear. Per the germline V gene, CDR1 is SGHRS and CDR2 is YFSETQ. The CDR3 is 15 residues long. Trimming shortened V by 3 bases and J by 2 bases, and 13 bases separated the two germline ends. CDR3 residues: CASSSLGSDTDTQYF. The CDR3 region has the DNA TGCGCCAGCAGCTCCTTGGGCAGCGACACAGATACGCAGTATTTT.

This rearrangement joins TRBV20-1 to TRBJ2-2; D unresolved. The CDR3 is 13 residues long. Germline V lookup: CDR1 DFQATT, CDR2 SNEGSKA (reference sequence). Trimming shortened V by 6 bases and J by 6 bases, and 14 bases separated the two germline ends. CDR3 protein: CSAGRSGAGELFF. CDR3 nucleotide sequence: TGCAGTGCCGGAAGATCAGGAGCCGGGGAGCTGTTTTTT.

The V call is TRBV9, the J call TRBJ2-5, with D maybe TRBD1 (6 bases). This CDR3 is 16 amino acids long. Trimming left V 0 bases short and J 5 bases short, with 17 bases between. Per germline, CDR1 SGDLS and CDR2 YYNGEE. The CDR3 loop reads CASSVGGQTGAETQYF. The CDR3 nucleotides are TGTGCCAGCAGCGTAGGTGGACAGACAGGCGCGGAGACCCAGTACTTC.

The rearrangement links TRBV19 to TRBJ2-3; a possible D gene is TRBD1 (5 bases). The CDR3 is 15 residues long. V dropped 6 bases and J dropped 2 bases, with 15 bases sitting between them. From germline, CDR1 is LNHDA and CDR2 SQIVND (reference sequence). DNA of the CDR3: TGTGCCAGTAGCTCCCAACACAGGTCCACAGATACGCAGTATTTT. This encodes CASSSQHRSTDTQYF. Complete variable domain (other parts from reference TRBV19 and TRBJ2-3): DGGITQSPKYLFRKEGQNVTLSCEQNLNHDAMYWYRQDPGQGLRLIYYSQIVNDFQKGDIAEGYSVSREKKESFPLTVTSAQKNPTAFYLCASSSQHRSTDTQYFGPGTRLTVL.

The gene calls are TRBV7-9 and TRBJ2-7; 9 bases match TRBD1. The CDR3 totals 15 residues. Germline CDR1 SEHNR, CDR2 FQNEAQ (reference sequence). V lost 6 bases to trimming and J lost 4 bases; unmatched junction nucleotides: 10. CDR3 sequence (DNA): TGTGCCAGCAGTCTTCCGGGGACAGGGTATTACGAGCAGTACTTC. It encodes CASSLPGTGYYEQYF. The full variable domain, with the rest looked up from reference TRBV7-9 and TRBJ2-7, is DTGVSQNPRHKITKRGQNVTFRCDPISEHNRLYWYRQTLGQGPEFLTYFQNEAQLEKSRLLSDRFSAERPKGSFSTLEIQRTEQGDSAMYLCASSLPGTGYYEQYFGPGTRLTVT.

A few counts support this clonotype. This sequence joins TRBV20-1 and TRBJ2-3; TRBD2 might be the D (5 bases). V was shortened by 0 bases and J by 1 base, with 11 bases between the two germline ends. The CDR3 sequence is 15 residues long. CDR1 is DFQATT and CDR2 is SNEGSKA in the germline V gene (reference sequence). CDR3: CSARDFISGTDTQYF. In DNA form, the CDR3 reads TGCAGTGCTAGAGATTTCATTAGCGGCACAGATACGCAGTATTTT.

This clonotype turned up a few times. V usage is TRBV9 and J usage is TRBJ2-3, with D maybe TRBD2 (5 bases). V gave up 4 bases and J gave up 4 bases, with 19 bases separating them. The CDR3 has 16 amino acids. The germline V gene has CDR1 SGDLS and CDR2 YYNGEE. The CDR3 here is CASSPTPGPGADTQYF. For the CDR3, the DNA is TGTGCCAGCAGCCCTACCCCGGGCCCCGGGGCAGATACGCAGTATTTT.

Only a few counts were recorded for this clonotype. Germline is not matched at one junction end, which may reflect a read error. This chain connects TRBV20-1 to TRBJ2-1, with 7 bases aligning to TRBD2. CDR1 is DFQATT and CDR2 is SNEGSKA in the germline V gene (reference sequence). The CDR3 contains 12 residues. DNA for the CDR3: TGTAGTGCACCGCGGGGGAACAATGAGCAGTTCTTC. As protein: CSAPRGNNEQFF.

This clonotype has only a few counts. The chain uses TRBV21-1 and TRBJ2-7; TRBD2 is the table's D call and was not checked against the DNA. TRBV21-1 is labeled a pseudogene. The CDR3 is made up of 16 amino acids. The CDR3, as DNA: TGTGCCAGCAGCAAAAAGAGAAGACTAGCGGCCACGGAGCAGTACTTC. It codes for CASSKKRRLAATEQYF.

A single count supports this clonotype. In nucleotides, the CDR3 is TGTGCCAGCAGCCACGGAGCGGATGAGGTAGATACGCAGTATTTT. As protein: CASSHGADEVDTQYF. The gene calls are TRBV4-2 and TRBJ2-3; D may be TRBD2 (5 bases). The germline V gene has CDR1 LGHNA and CDR2 YNFKEQ. CDR3 length: 15 amino acids. The V gene lost 3 bases and the J gene lost 5 bases, with 15 bases spanning the gap.

The chain carries TRBV20-1 and TRBJ2-7; 11 positions match TRBD2. Looked up from germline, CDR1 is DFQATT and CDR2 is SNEGSKA (reference sequence). The CDR3 is 14 amino acids. J was trimmed by 4 bases and V by 5 bases; bases with no gene match: 7. In DNA form, the CDR3 reads TGCAGTGCTCAGTCGTCTAGCGGGAGGTACGAGCAGTACTTC. It yields the protein CSAQSSSGRYEQYF.